The subject of this entry is one T cell receptor beta chain. This sample stems from a study of glioma-infiltrating T cells after dendritic cell vaccination. Study overall: Three intradermal dendritic cell vaccine injections were given every two weeks.

The CDR3 has 12 amino acids. The V gene's germline CDR1 is SGHTA and CDR2 FQGNSA. The germline V and J ends were trimmed by 0 bases and 12 bases, with 12 bases remaining between them. Before vaccination, two weeks after the third vaccination, and at progression, PBMC were collected. Primers: 60 V beta forward and 13 J beta reverse. Data came from immunoSEQ multiplex PCR; TCRdb stores just in-frame clones and leaves some out. This sample yields 85,000 to 110,000 clones, of which roughly 76% are seen a single time; 9.5% to 15% belongs to the top ten. V is TRBV7-2 and J is TRBJ2-7; the D gene is possibly TRBD1 (6 bases). The sequence derives from a human donor with glioblastoma. Sequenced material: blood, taken before dendritic cell vaccination. CDR3 coding DNA: TGTGCCAGCAGCTTAGCGGCAGGGGATTCGTACTTC. As protein: CASSLAAGDSYF.